Here is one T cell receptor (beta chain) with its context. The data were produced by immunoSEQ multiplex PCR, yet TCRdb's version contains in-frame clones alone and is incomplete. The repertoire holds 45,000 to 55,000 clones, with around 92% as singletons. The sample is drawn from a study of T cell changes during pregnancy in multiple sclerosis. The V end was cut by 4 bases, the J end by 0 bases, with 10 bases between. Germline V gene lookup returns CDR1 LNHDA and CDR2 SQIVND (reference sequence). The CDR3 runs to 16 residues. The sample here was CD4+ T cells from peripheral blood mononuclear cells, taken in the second trimester of pregnancy. The chain carries TRBV19 and TRBJ2-6; D is possibly TRBD2 (5 bases). The source of this sequence is a female donor in good health, enrolled as a control in a pregnancy study. CDR3 sequence reads: CASSTDFASGANVLTF. The CDR3 DNA sequence: TGTGCCAGTAGTACGGACTTCGCCTCTGGGGCCAACGTCCTGACTTTC.